One and the same sample provided the 4 T cell receptor beta chains below, sequenced in a study of blood T cell repertoires in COVID-19 (dated by TCRdb to 2019 to 2021). The library was obtained by the immunoSEQ multiplex PCR assay. TCRdb retrieved this table from immuneACCESS and kept in-frame rearrangements only. Not all clones are present; in checked studies, unresolved V genes account for under half, and no reason is known for the remainder. Recorded for this sample are about 6,400 clones; 91% of them occurred a single time. Roughly 50% of the sample goes to the ten largest clones. Sequencing was performed on peripheral blood. These receptors were collected from a human donor in a cohort sampled during active COVID-19.

The chain combines TRBV10-3 with TRBJ1-1, with D tentatively TRBD1 (5 bases). CDR1 is ENHRY, CDR2 SYGVKD, per germline. The CDR3 length is 14 residues. Trimming shortened V by 0 bases and J by 4 bases, and 9 bases separated the two germline ends. DNA of the CDR3: TGTGCCATCAGTGAGTCTGGGGGAGGCACTGAAGCTTTCTTT. It specifies CAISESGGGTEAFF.

The J gene is TRBJ2-1, the V gene TRBV4-3; 7 bases line up with TRBD1. The V segment lost 0 bases and the J segment 4 bases; nucleotides outside the gene matches: 0. Germline values: CDR1 LGHNA, CDR2 YSLEER. This CDR3 is built from 14 residues. The CDR3 coding sequence is TGCGCCAGCAGCCAAGACAGGGGGTACAATGAGCAGTTCTTC. Its protein is CASSQDRGYNEQFF.

The chain carries TRBV11-3 and TRBJ2-1; tentatively, D is TRBD2 (6 bases). CDR1 is SGHNT, CDR2 YENEEA, per germline. The CDR3 totals 14 residues. Deletions cut 5 bases from V and 10 bases from J, with 18 bases between. The CDR3 sequence: CASSTETSGFEQFF. The CDR3 DNA sequence: TGTGCCAGCAGCACCGAGACTAGTGGCTTCGAGCAGTTCTTC.

This sequence joins TRBV27 and TRBJ2-3; 13 bases align to TRBD2. The length of the CDR3 is 17 residues. The germline V gene encodes CDR1 MNHEY and CDR2 SMNVEV (reference sequence). Trimming at V came to 7 bases and at J to 2 bases, leaving 9 bases not matched to a gene. CDR3 DNA: TGTGCCAGCACCGCCGGGACTAGCGGGGCCCCCACAGATACGCAGTATTTT. Its protein product is CASTAGTSGAPTDTQYF.